This T cell receptor (beta chain) is from a study of human T cells and chemical hapten exposure. This clonotype appeared many times. The antigen remains undetermined. Time point specified: pre-sensitization, week 0. The treatment was: therapeutic diphenylcyclopropenone sensitization with weekly scalp DPC. Those who donated were patients with alopecia, 18 to 70 years of age, and suitable for DPC. Study-wide findings and caveats: TCRs whose frequency exceeded 1 in 1000 remained the same following DPC sensitization.

Via MiXCR, TCRdb re-called the RACE reads, giving one row per CDR3 protein. In the table there are 55,000 to 75,000 distinct CDR3 sequences, approximately 6.7% of which are singletons. The CDR3 covers 12 residues. V lost 5 bases to trimming and J lost 10 bases, with 9 bases between them. Sample: whole blood, taken in connection with sensitization to the hapten diphenylcyclopropenone (DPC). The chain carries TRBV12-3 or TRBV12-4 and TRBJ1-6, with no clear D. This clonotype originated in a woman in her twenties or thirties with alopecia areata. Some clones in this sample may be carry-over from other donors' samples. CDR3 DNA: TGTGCCAGCAGTGTTTCCGGGTCACCCCTCCACTTT. The encoded protein is CASSVSGSPLHF.